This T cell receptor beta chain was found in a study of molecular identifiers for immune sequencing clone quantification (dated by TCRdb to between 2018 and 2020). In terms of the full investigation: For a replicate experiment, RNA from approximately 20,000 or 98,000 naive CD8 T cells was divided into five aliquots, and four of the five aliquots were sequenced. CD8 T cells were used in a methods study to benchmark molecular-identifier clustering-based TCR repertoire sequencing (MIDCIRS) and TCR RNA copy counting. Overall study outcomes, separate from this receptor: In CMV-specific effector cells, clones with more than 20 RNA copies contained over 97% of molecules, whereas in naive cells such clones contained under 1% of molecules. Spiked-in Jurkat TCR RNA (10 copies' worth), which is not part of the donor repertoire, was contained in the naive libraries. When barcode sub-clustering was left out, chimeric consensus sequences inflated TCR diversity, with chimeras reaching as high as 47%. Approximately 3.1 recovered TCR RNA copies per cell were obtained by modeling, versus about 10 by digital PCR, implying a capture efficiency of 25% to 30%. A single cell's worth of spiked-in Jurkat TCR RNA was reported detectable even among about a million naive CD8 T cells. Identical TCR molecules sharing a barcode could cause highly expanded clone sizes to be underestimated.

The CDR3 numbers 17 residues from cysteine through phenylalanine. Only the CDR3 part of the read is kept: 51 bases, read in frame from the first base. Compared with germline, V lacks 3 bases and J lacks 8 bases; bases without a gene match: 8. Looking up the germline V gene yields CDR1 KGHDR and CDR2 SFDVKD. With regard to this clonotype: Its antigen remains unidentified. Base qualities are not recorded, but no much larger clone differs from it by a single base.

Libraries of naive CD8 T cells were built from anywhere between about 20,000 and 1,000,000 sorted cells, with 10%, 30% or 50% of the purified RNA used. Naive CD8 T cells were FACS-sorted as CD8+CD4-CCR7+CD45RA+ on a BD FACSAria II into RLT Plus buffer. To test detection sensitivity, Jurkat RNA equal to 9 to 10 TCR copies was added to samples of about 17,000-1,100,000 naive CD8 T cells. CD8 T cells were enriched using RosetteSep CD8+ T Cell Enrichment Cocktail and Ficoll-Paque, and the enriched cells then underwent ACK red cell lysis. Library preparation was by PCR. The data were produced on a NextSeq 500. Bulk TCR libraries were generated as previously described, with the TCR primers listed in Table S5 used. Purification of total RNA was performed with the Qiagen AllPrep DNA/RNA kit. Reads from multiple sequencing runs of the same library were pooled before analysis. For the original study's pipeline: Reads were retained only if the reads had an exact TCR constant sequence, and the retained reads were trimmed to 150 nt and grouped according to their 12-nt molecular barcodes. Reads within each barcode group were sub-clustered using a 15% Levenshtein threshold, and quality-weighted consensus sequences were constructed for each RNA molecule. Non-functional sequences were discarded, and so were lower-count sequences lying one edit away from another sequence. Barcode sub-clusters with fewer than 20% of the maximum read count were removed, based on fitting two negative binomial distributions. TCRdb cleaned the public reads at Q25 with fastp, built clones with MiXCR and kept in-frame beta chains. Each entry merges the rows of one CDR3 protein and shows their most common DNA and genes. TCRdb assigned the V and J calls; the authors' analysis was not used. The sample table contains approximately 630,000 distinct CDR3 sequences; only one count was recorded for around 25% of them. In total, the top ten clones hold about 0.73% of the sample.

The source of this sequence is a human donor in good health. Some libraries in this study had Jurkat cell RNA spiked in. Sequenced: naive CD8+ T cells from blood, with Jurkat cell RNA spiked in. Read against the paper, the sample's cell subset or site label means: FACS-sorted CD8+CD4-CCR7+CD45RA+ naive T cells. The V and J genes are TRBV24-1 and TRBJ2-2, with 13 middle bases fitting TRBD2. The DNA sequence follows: TGTGCCACCAGTGATGGACTAGCGGGAGCCCGCGGTGGGGAGCTGTTTTTT. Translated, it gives CATSDGLAGARGGELFF.